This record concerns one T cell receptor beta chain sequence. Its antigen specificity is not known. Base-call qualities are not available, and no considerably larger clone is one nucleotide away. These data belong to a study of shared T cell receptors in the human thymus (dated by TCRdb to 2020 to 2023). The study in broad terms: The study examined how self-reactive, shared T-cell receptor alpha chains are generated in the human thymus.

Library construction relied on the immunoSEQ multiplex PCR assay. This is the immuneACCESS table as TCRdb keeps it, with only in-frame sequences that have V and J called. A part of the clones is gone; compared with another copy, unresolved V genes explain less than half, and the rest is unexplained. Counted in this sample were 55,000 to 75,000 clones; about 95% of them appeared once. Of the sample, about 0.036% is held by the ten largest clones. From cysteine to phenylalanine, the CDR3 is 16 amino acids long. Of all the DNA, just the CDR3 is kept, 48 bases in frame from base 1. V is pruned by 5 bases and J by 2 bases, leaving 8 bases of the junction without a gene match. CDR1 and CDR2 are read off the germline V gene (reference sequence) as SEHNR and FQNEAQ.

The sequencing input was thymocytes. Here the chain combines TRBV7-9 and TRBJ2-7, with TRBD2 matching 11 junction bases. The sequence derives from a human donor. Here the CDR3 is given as CASSSRRLAGTYEQYF. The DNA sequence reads TGTGCCAGCAGCAGTCGTCGACTAGCGGGGACCTACGAGCAGTACTTC.